The entry below gives a single TCR beta chain sequence along with its context. The data were taken from a study of blood T cell repertoires in COVID-19. TCRdb keeps only in-frame clones here, not all; method: immunoSEQ multiplex PCR. Of around 120,000 clones in the sample, over 55% were seen once. CDR3 length: 12 residues. V lost 5 bases to trimming and J lost 6 bases, with 9 bases between them. The genes are TRBV12-3 or TRBV12-4 and TRBJ2-3; D is unclear. The source of this sequence is a woman between 70 and 85 years old with acute or convalescent COVID-19. Sequences were obtained from peripheral blood. CDR3 protein: CASSRLRDTQYF. In DNA form, the CDR3 reads TGTGCCAGCAGTCGCTTGAGGGATACGCAGTATTTT.